In its sample, the clone carrying this TCR beta chain was seen once. This entry comes from a study of T cells in Graves' hyperthyroidism and ophthalmopathy. The CDR3 is 13 residues long. Germline lookup yields CDR1 SNHLY and CDR2 FYNNEI. V was trimmed by 8 bases and J by 6 bases, leaving 16 bases between them. Uncontrolled infection, other autoimmune disease, pregnancy or lactation led to exclusion. RNA transcripts gave rise to amplified TCR beta CDR3 regions. Using the HTBI primer set, a first-round RT-PCR was run on the TCR CDR3. From the multiplex PCR reads, TCRdb called clonotypes with MiXCR, one entry per CDR3 protein. This table holds hundreds of thousands of distinct CDR3 sequences, about 15% found once.

The chain joins TRBV2 to TRBJ1-1, with D perhaps matching TRBD1 (6 bases). The sample was blood. The receptor was isolated from a young woman with Graves' hyperthyroidism that later progressed to Graves' ophthalmopathy. The CDR3 region has the DNA TGTGCCAGCTTGGGGGCTATGTCTGCTGAAGCTTTCTTT. It translates to CASLGAMSAEAFF.